The 25 T cell receptor beta chains in this list originate from one sample, sequenced in a study of OX40 agonist ivuxolimab in advanced cancers. The method was immunoSEQ multiplex PCR; TCRdb's version includes in-frame clones alone and lacks a portion of them. The table lists tens of thousands of clones, 75% to 95% of them singletons. This sample comprised CD4+ or CD8+ T cells sorted from blood, obtained in a trial of the OX40 agonist ivuxolimab. The receptors stem from an adult with an advanced solid tumor such as melanoma, head and neck, liver or kidney cancer.

This clone was detected only once. This chain joins TRBV2 and TRBJ2-7; 11 nucleotides match TRBD2. The length of the CDR3 is 17 residues. V shed 7 bases, J shed 2 bases, and the junction held 13 bases outside the gene matches. Germline values: CDR1 SNHLY, CDR2 FYNNEI. Written as DNA, the CDR3 is TGTGCCAGCACGGGCACTAGCGGGGGCCAACCTACCTACGAGCAGTACTTC. It codes for CASTGTSGGQPTYEQYF. Full variable domain (rest looked up from reference TRBV2 and TRBJ2-7): EPEVTQTPSHQVTQMGQEVILRCVPISNHLYFYWYRQILGQKVEFLVSFYNNEISEKSEIFDDQFSVERPDGSNFTLKIRSTKLEDSAMYFCASTGTSGGQPTYEQYFGPGTRLTVT.

The CDR3 is CASSWDRLDEKLFF. CDR3 DNA: TGTGCCAGCAGCTGGGACAGGTTAGATGAAAAACTGTTTTTT. The chain carries TRBV6-1 and TRBJ1-4, with 8 positions matching TRBD1. Germline lookup yields CDR1 MNHNS and CDR2 SASEGT. This CDR3 contains 14 residues. V lost 6 bases, J lost 6 bases, and 6 bases stayed unmatched.

The rearrangement links TRBV7-9 to TRBJ1-3; D gene unclear. The CDR3 has 14 amino acids. V was trimmed by 5 bases and J by 0 bases, leaving 8 bases between them. Germline-derived CDR1 and CDR2 are SEHNR and FQNEAQ (reference sequence). The CDR3 region has the DNA TGTGCCAGCAGCGCCCCCCACTCTGGAAACACCATATATTTT. Protein product: CASSAPHSGNTIYF.

The chain couples TRBV28 to TRBJ1-2; tentatively, D is TRBD1 (5 bases). The V and J ends lost 0 bases and 4 bases respectively, with 6 bases between them. The germline CDR1 and CDR2 sequences are MDHEN and SYDVKM. The length of the CDR3 is 13 residues. The CDR3 loop reads CASSLWDIYGYTF. CDR3 sequence (DNA): TGTGCCAGCAGTTTATGGGACATCTATGGCTACACCTTC.

The rearrangement joins TRBV5-4 to TRBJ2-1, with TRBD2 matching over 9 bases. Unmatched junction bases numbered 6, after V lost 4 bases and J lost 4 bases. In germline, CDR1 is SGHNT, CDR2 YYREEE (reference sequence). The CDR3 has 15 residues. CDR3 amino acids: CASSPVAGDYNEQFF. CDR3 bases: TGTGCCAGCAGCCCTGTAGCGGGAGATTACAATGAGCAGTTCTTC.

The chain employs TRBV11-2 and TRBJ2-2; D gene ambiguous. In germline, CDR1 is SGHAT, CDR2 FQNNGV. The CDR3 has 13 amino acids. V dropped 5 bases and J dropped 8 bases, with 12 bases sitting between them. CDR3 residues: CASSNLGQGELFF. DNA of the CDR3: TGTGCCAGCAGCAACCTAGGTCAAGGGGAGCTGTTTTTT. Together with reference TRBV11-2 and TRBJ2-2, the CDR3 gives the full variable domain: EAGVAQSPRYKIIEKRQSVAFWCNPISGHATLYWYQQILGQGPKLLIQFQNNGVVDDSQLPKDRFSAERLKGVDSTLKIQPAKLEDSAVYLCASSNLGQGELFFGEGSRLTVL.

The chain uses TRBV7-8 and TRBJ1-4; no clear D gene. Between the trimmed V and J ends, which lost 10 bases and 0 bases, there was a span of 21 bases. Germline V gene lookup returns CDR1 SGHVS and CDR2 FQNEAQ. The CDR3 runs to 17 residues. CDR3 sequence: CATSTAISIATNEKLFF. CDR3 sequence (DNA): TGTGCCACTTCCACAGCAATCTCAATTGCAACTAATGAAAAACTGTTTTTT.

J is TRBJ2-1 and V is TRBV7-2; D not resolved. Trimming removed 3 bases from V and 0 bases from J, with 9 bases in between. The CDR3 has 15 amino acids. Germline V gene lookup returns CDR1 SGHTA and CDR2 FQGNSA. As DNA, the CDR3 is TGTGCCAGCAGCTTTTCGCGGAGCTCCTACAATGAGCAGTTCTTC. Its translation is CASSFSRSSYNEQFF.

V is TRBV11-3 and J is TRBJ2-7, with 11 bases that match TRBD1. The CDR3 is 14 residues long. Germline CDR1 reads SGHNT; CDR2 reads YENEEA. V was clipped by 5 bases and J by 4 bases; unmatched bases: 4. As DNA, the CDR3 is TGTGCCAGCAGCGCCGGGGACAGGGGGTACGAGCAGTACTTC. Its protein product is CASSAGDRGYEQYF.

This clone was recorded only once. The chain joins TRBV5-1 to TRBJ1-5; a possible D gene is TRBD1 (6 bases). CDR3 length: 15 residues. V lost 4 bases and J lost 1, with 12 bases in between. Germline CDR1 SGHRS, CDR2 YFSETQ. The CDR3 DNA follows: TGCGCCAGCAGCATGGCGGGGGCCAGCAATCAGCCCCAGCATTTT. Protein: CASSMAGASNQPQHF. Filled out from reference TRBV5-1 and TRBJ1-5, the complete variable domain reads KAGVTQTPRYLIKTRGQQVTLSCSPISGHRSVSWYQQTPGQGLQFLFEYFSETQRNKGNFPGRFSGRQFSNSRSEMNVSTLELGDSALYLCASSMAGASNQPQHFGDGTRLSIL.

V and J are TRBV14 and TRBJ1-6; no definite D call. This CDR3 spans 16 amino acids. CDR1 is SGHDN and CDR2 is FVKESK in the germline V gene. The V end lost 5 bases, the J end lost 6 bases, and 17 bases lay between the germline ends. The CDR3 DNA is TGTGCCAGCAGCGGTCCAGGCGGCTTCCTTAATTCACCCCTCCACTTT. Encoded protein: CASSGPGGFLNSPLHF.

V gene TRBV6-5 combines with J gene TRBJ2-7; weak D call: TRBD1 (5 bases). Germline loops: CDR1 MNHEY, CDR2 SVGAGI. V was cut by 8 bases and J by 2 bases, with 10 bases left in between. The CDR3 length is 12 residues. The chain's CDR3 is CASGAQAYEQYF. The CDR3 DNA reads as TGTGCCAGCGGGGCCCAAGCCTACGAGCAGTACTTC.

The chain carries TRBV5-1 and TRBJ1-5; 7 bases match TRBD1. The length of the CDR3 is 15 residues. CDR1 is SGHRS and CDR2 is YFSETQ in the germline V gene. The J segment lost 3 bases and the V segment lost 4 bases, leaving 7 bases of the junction unmatched. The CDR3 region is CASSQTGQVNQPQHF. The CDR3 nucleotides are TGCGCCAGCAGCCAGACAGGGCAAGTCAATCAGCCCCAGCATTTT.

This chain joins TRBV7-2 and TRBJ1-1; D ambiguous. The CDR3 extends over 13 amino acids. Germline-derived CDR1 and CDR2 are SGHTA and FQGNSA. V was trimmed by 5 bases and J by 5 bases, leaving 12 bases between them. As DNA, the CDR3 is TGTGCCAGCAGCGCCGTCGCGGATACTGAAGCTTTCTTT. Amino acids: CASSAVADTEAFF. Complete variable domain (other parts from reference TRBV7-2 and TRBJ1-1): GAGVSQSPSNKVTEKGKDVELRCDPISGHTALYWYRQSLGQGLEFLIYFQGNSAPDKSGLPSDRFSAERTGGSVSTLTIQRTQQEDSAVYLCASSAVADTEAFFGQGTRLTVV.

This chain connects TRBV5-4 to TRBJ2-5; 14 nucleotides align to TRBD2. Unmatched junction bases numbered 6, after V lost 4 bases and J lost 4 bases. The CDR3 covers 16 residues. Germline V CDR1 and CDR2: SGHNT, YYREEE (reference sequence). CDR3 DNA sequence: TGTGCCAGCAGCACCGGGACTAGCGGGGGAGGAGAGACCCAGTACTTC. Protein: CASSTGTSGGGETQYF.

V is TRBV7-3 and J is TRBJ2-3; D gene uncertain. This CDR3 contains 14 residues. Trimming removed 2 bases from V and 0 bases from J, with 6 bases in between. Germline V gene lookup returns CDR1 SGHTA and CDR2 FQGTGA. CDR3: CASSLDTSTDTQYF. In DNA form, the CDR3 reads TGTGCCAGCAGCTTAGACACAAGCACAGATACGCAGTATTTT.

J is TRBJ1-1 and V is TRBV19, with a possible D match to TRBD1 (6 bases). Germline CDR1 LNHDA, CDR2 SQIVND (reference sequence). The V gene lost 1 base and the J gene lost 0 bases, with 9 bases spanning the gap. The CDR3 spans 15 residues. DNA of the CDR3: TGTGCCAGTAGTATAGGGGGGACAATGAACACTGAAGCTTTCTTT. It translates to CASSIGGTMNTEAFF.

The chain combines TRBV6-6 with TRBJ2-4; TRBD1 aligns across 10 bases. Per the germline V gene, CDR1 is MNHNY and CDR2 is SVGAGI (reference sequence). This CDR3 contains 16 residues. Trimming at V came to 6 bases and at J to 5 bases, leaving 10 bases not matched to a gene. In nucleotides, the CDR3 is TGTGCCAGCAGAGGGACTGGGACAGGGGAAGAAAACATTCAGTACTTC. Translating gives CASRGTGTGEENIQYF.

J is TRBJ2-6 and V is TRBV6-1; the D is unclear. Trimming took 0 bases from V and 4 from J, leaving 4 bases between them. In germline, CDR1 is MNHNS, CDR2 SASEGT. The CDR3 covers 14 residues. CDR3 in DNA: TGTGCCAGCAGTGAAGCATGGGGGGCCAACGTCCTGACTTTC. It codes for CASSEAWGANVLTF.

The J gene is TRBJ2-7, the V gene TRBV7-3; 13 bases match TRBD2. CDR3 size: 15 residues. V lost 8 bases, J lost 7 bases, and 11 bases stayed unmatched. In germline, CDR1 is SGHTA, CDR2 FQGTGA. The CDR3 loop reads CASSPTSGGAKEQYF. CDR3 coding DNA: TGTGCCAGCTCCCCTACTAGCGGGGGGGCGAAGGAGCAGTACTTC.

V usage is TRBV6-4 and J usage is TRBJ1-5, with a weak D call TRBD1 (5 bases). The CDR3 spans 14 residues. Per germline, CDR1 MRHNA and CDR2 SNTAGT. Trimming took off 7 bases at V and 7 bases at J, with 17 bases between the two ends. CDR3 residues: CASIRGQGEQPQHF. CDR3 sequence (DNA): TGTGCCAGCATTAGGGGTCAGGGAGAACAGCCCCAGCATTTT.

The chain couples TRBV12-5 to TRBJ1-4, with 9 nucleotides matching TRBD1. Germline CDR1 reads LGHNT; CDR2 reads FRNRAP. J was trimmed by 8 bases and V by 1 base; bases with no gene match: 2. The CDR3 has 14 residues. The CDR3 DNA is TGTGCTAGTGGTTTGGGACAGGGGGGAGAAAAACTGTTTTTT. This sequence encodes CASGLGQGGEKLFF.

The chain combines TRBV4-1 with TRBJ2-3; D remains unclear. Germline V gene sequence: CDR1 MGHRA, CDR2 YSYEKL. Between the trimmed V and J ends, which lost 1 base and 6 bases, there was a span of 8 bases. The CDR3 consists of 13 residues. Written as DNA, the CDR3 is TGCGCCAGCAGCCAAGGCCCCGGGGATACGCAGTATTTT. This codes for CASSQGPGDTQYF.

This chain connects TRBV18 to TRBJ1-5, with no clear D. Looked up from germline, CDR1 is KGHSH and CDR2 is LQKENI. With 3 bases removed from V and 0 bases from J, the gap between germline ends came to 18 bases. This CDR3 spans 18 amino acids. Here the CDR3 DNA reads TGTGCCAGCTCACCGGTGGGAACAATACTCCATAGCAATCAGCCCCAGCATTTT. It encodes CASSPVGTILHSNQPQHF.

This sequence joins TRBV9 and TRBJ1-2, with TRBD1 identical over 10 bases. The J segment lost 5 bases and the V segment lost 4 bases, leaving 14 bases of the junction unmatched. Germline V gives CDR1 SGDLS, CDR2 YYNGEE. The CDR3 sequence is 17 residues long. CDR3 protein: CASSPRQGAQLGYGYTF. The CDR3 DNA sequence: TGTGCCAGCAGCCCACGACAGGGGGCCCAGCTGGGTTATGGCTACACCTTC. The entire variable domain, with the rest obtained from reference TRBV9 and TRBJ1-2, is as follows: DSGVTQTPKHLITATGQRVTLRCSPRSGDLSVYWYQQSLDQGLQFLIQYYNGEERAKGNILERFSAQQFPDLHSELNLSSLELGDSALYFCASSPRQGAQLGYGYTFGSGTRLTVV.